The rows below give T cell receptor beta chains drawn from one sample of a study of cytomegalovirus exposure and HLA in healthy donors. Using immunoSEQ multiplex PCR, the repertoire was profiled, and TCRdb retains in-frame clones only, with some absent. The data show fewer than 150,000 clones, over 70% seen once. The material sequenced was PBMCs. All receptors derive from a man aged 25-45 years in good health and CMV-seronegative. CDR3s include the opening cysteine and the closing phenylalanine or tryptophan. The order of the fields is J gene, clone size, D gene, V gene, CDR3 length, CDR3 protein, CDR3 DNA. A D gene is named only where the DNA matches it firmly. Clone size appears in some rows only: once, few, many, or a class for an expanded clone.

>TRBJ2-3|.|TRBD1|TRBV6-5|13
CASSIGTGHTQYF
TGTGCCAGTTCGATCGGGACAGGTCATACGCAGTATTTT
>TRBJ2-2|few|TRBD2|TRBV2|13
CASISGGSGELFF
TGTGCCAGCATCTCGGGGGGGTCCGGGGAGCTGTTTTTT
>TRBJ1-1|few|.|TRBV10-1|18
CASDNDRPDLQRDTEAFF
TGCGCCAGCGATAATGACAGACCAGACTTACAGCGGGACACTGAAGCTTTCTTT
>TRBJ2-3|.|TRBD2|TRBV30|17
CAWMLLAGPRGTDTQYF
TGTGCCTGGATGTTGTTAGCGGGTCCCCGGGGCACAGATACGCAGTATTTT
>TRBJ2-7|.|TRBD2|TRBV29-1|16
CSAMALAGVGTHEQYF
TGCAGCGCCATGGCACTAGCGGGTGTGGGGACCCACGAGCAGTACTTC
>TRBJ1-3|.|TRBD1|TRBV30|12
CAWSGGENTIYF
TGTGCCTGGTCAGGGGGCGAAAACACCATATATTTT
>TRBJ2-3|once|TRBD1|TRBV28|15
CASSPGQGNTDTQYF
TGTGCCAGCAGTCCGGGACAGGGCAACACAGATACGCAGTATTTT
>TRBJ1-1|.|.|TRBV30|10
CAWVRVGAFF
TGTGCCTGGGTCCGGGTGGGAGCTTTCTTT
>TRBJ2-5|few|.|TRBV25-1|12
CASSRGGETQYF
TGTGCCAGCAGTCGCGGCGGAGAGACCCAGTACTTC
>TRBJ1-2|.|.|TRBV10-3|14
CAISVQGIGYGYTF
TGTGCCATCAGTGTCCAGGGAATCGGCTATGGCTACACCTTC
>TRBJ2-4|.|.|TRBV29-1|15
CSVVVGGTDEGIQYF
TGCAGCGTTGTTGTTGGCGGGACCGATGAGGGCATTCAGTACTTC
>TRBJ1-6|.|.|TRBV28|17
CASSLLGAGVGNSPLHF
TGTGCCAGCAGTTTATTAGGGGCAGGTGTGGGGAATTCACCCCTCCACTTT
>TRBJ1-1|.|.|TRBV7-9|13
CASSLISNTEAFF
TGTGCCAGCAGCTTAATATCGAACACTGAAGCTTTCTTT
>TRBJ2-5|once|TRBD1|TRBV10-3|13
CAISTGVQETQYF
TGTGCCATCAGTACAGGGGTGCAAGAGACCCAGTACTTC
>TRBJ1-5|once|.|TRBV4-1|15
CASSHPREGNQPQHF
TGCGCCAGCAGCCACCCCAGGGAGGGTAATCAGCCCCAGCATTTT
>TRBJ2-3|.|.|TRBV7-9|12
CASSLASDTQYF
TGTGCCAGCAGCTTGGCTAGCGATACGCAGTATTTT
>TRBJ2-1|.|TRBD2|TRBV11-1|16
CASSTTSSSSYNEQFF
TGTGCCAGCAGCACGACTAGCTCCAGCTCCTACAATGAGCAGTTCTTC
>TRBJ1-5|.|TRBD1|TRBV19|13
CASRAQGIPPQHF
TGTGCCAGTAGGGCACAGGGGATCCCGCCCCAGCATTTT
>TRBJ2-3|many|TRBD2|TRBV7-9|16
CASSQTSGRSSDTQYF
TGTGCCAGCAGCCAAACTAGCGGGAGGTCTTCAGATACGCAGTATTTT
>TRBJ2-1|.|TRBD1|TRBV6-5|12
CASGTGYNEQFF
TGTGCCAGCGGGACAGGGTACAATGAGCAGTTCTTC
>TRBJ2-3|.|TRBD2|TRBV5-5|16
CASSPFGGGISDTQYF
TGTGCCAGCAGCCCTTTCGGCGGGGGGATTTCAGATACGCAGTATTTT
>TRBJ2-7|.|.|TRBV7-6|13
CASSLGADYEQYF
TGTGCCAGCAGCTTAGGGGCCGACTACGAGCAGTACTTC
>TRBJ2-1|few|.|TRBV10-3|15
CAISEFTGSNGEQFF
TGTGCCATCAGTGAGTTTACGGGGTCTAACGGTGAGCAGTTCTTC
>TRBJ1-2|.|TRBD1|TRBV11-3|13
CASSLGQGDGYTF
TGTGCCAGCAGCTTGGGACAGGGGGATGGCTACACCTTC
>TRBJ2-5|.|.|TRBV5-6|12
CASSFQQETQYF
TGTGCCAGCAGCTTCCAGCAAGAGACCCAGTACTTC
>TRBJ2-4|.|.|TRBV30|15
CAWSPWGDSKNIQYF
TGTGCCTGGAGCCCTTGGGGGGACTCCAAAAACATTCAGTACTTC
>TRBJ1-2|.|.|TRBV4-2|14
CASSPQETNYGYTF
TGTGCCAGCAGCCCACAGGAAACTAACTATGGCTACACCTTC
>TRBJ2-1|.|TRBD2|TRBV5-6|16
CASSFLAGGPYNEQFF
TGTGCCAGCAGCTTCTTGGCGGGGGGGCCATACAATGAGCAGTTCTTC
>TRBJ2-7|.|.|TRBV7-2|13
CASSLAKGGEQYF
TGTGCCAGCAGCTTAGCAAAGGGAGGCGAGCAGTACTTC
>TRBJ2-7|.|.|TRBV9|11
CASSPAYEQYF
TGTGCCAGCAGCCCCGCCTACGAGCAGTACTTC
>TRBJ1-5|.|TRBD1|TRBV7-9|15
CASSSGQDSNQPQHF
TGTGCCAGCAGCTCGGGACAGGATAGCAATCAGCCCCAGCATTTT
>TRBJ2-7|once|TRBD1|TRBV6-5|16
CASSYGQGALPYEQYF
TGTGCCAGCAGTTACGGACAGGGGGCCCTCCCCTACGAGCAGTACTTC
>TRBJ2-7|.|TRBD2|TRBV27|15
CASGLAGGLSYEQYF
TGTGCCAGCGGACTAGCGGGGGGCCTCTCCTACGAGCAGTACTTC
>TRBJ2-5|.|.|TRBV5-6|13
CASSLWGGETQYF
TGTGCCAGCAGCTTGTGGGGAGGTGAGACCCAGTACTTC
>TRBJ2-2|.|TRBD1|TRBV28|13
CASSPGGGGELFF
TGTGCCAGCAGCCCAGGGGGCGGCGGGGAGCTGTTTTTT
>TRBJ1-4|.|.|TRBV6-6|15
CASSTRGNINEKLFF
TGTGCCAGCAGTACTCGCGGCAACATAAATGAAAAACTGTTTTTT
>TRBJ1-5|.|TRBD1|TRBV7-9|14
CASTTGGSNQPQHF
TGTGCCAGCACCACAGGGGGATCCAATCAGCCCCAGCATTTT
>TRBJ1-1|.|.|TRBV19|14
CASSIRLMEAEAFF
TGTGCCAGTAGTATAAGATTGATGGAGGCCGAAGCTTTCTTT
>TRBJ1-2|once|TRBD1|TRBV10-3|13
CAISGQGDYGYTF
TGTGCCATCAGCGGACAGGGGGACTATGGCTACACCTTC
>TRBJ2-1|few|TRBD2|TRBV30|15
CAWSVPPRTSDEQFF
TGTGCCTGGAGTGTACCCCCTAGGACTAGTGATGAGCAGTTCTTC
>TRBJ1-2|.|TRBD1|TRBV28|13
CASRQGADYGYTF
TGTGCCAGTAGACAGGGGGCAGACTATGGCTACACCTTC
>TRBJ2-3|.|TRBD2|TRBV5-6|14
CASSFSGSTDTQYF
TGTGCCAGCAGCTTTAGCGGGAGCACAGATACGCAGTATTTT
>TRBJ1-2|.|.|TRBV6-6|12
CAGGGSFYGYTF
TGTGCCGGGGGGGGCAGCTTCTATGGCTACACCTTC
>TRBJ1-1|.|.|TRBV27|14
CASGLIGRNTEAFF
TGTGCCAGCGGCCTTATTGGGCGGAACACTGAAGCTTTCTTT
>TRBJ1-1|.|.|TRBV12-1|16
CASSNPGARGGTEAFF
TGTGCCAGCAGTAACCCCGGGGCGCGGGGAGGGACTGAAGCTTTCTTT
>TRBJ1-1|.|.|TRBV2|12
CASSYPLAGAFF
TGTGCCAGCAGCTACCCCCTCGCGGGAGCTTTCTTT
>TRBJ1-2|.|TRBD1|TRBV5-4|14
CASSSETGNYGYTF
TGTGCCAGCAGCTCTGAGACAGGGAACTATGGCTACACCTTC
>TRBJ1-1|.|TRBD1|TRBV27|14
CASTSRGLNTEAFF
TGTGCCAGCACCTCCAGGGGGCTGAACACTGAAGCTTTCTTT
>TRBJ2-7|.|.|TRBV23-1|14
CASSSNIEGDEQYF
TGCGCCAGCAGTTCTAATATCGAGGGGGACGAGCAGTACTTC
>TRBJ2-2|.|.|TRBV7-3|13
CASSRRETGELFF
TGTGCCAGCAGCCGTAGGGAGACCGGGGAGCTGTTTTTT
>TRBJ2-5|.|.|TRBV7-7|15
CASSLGPDTQETQYF
TGTGCTAGCAGCTTAGGTCCCGATACTCAAGAGACCCAGTACTTC
>TRBJ2-7|.|.|TRBV7-9|14
CASSSTGQPYEQYF
TGTGCCAGCAGCTCTACCGGACAGCCCTACGAGCAGTACTTC
>TRBJ2-2|.|.|TRBV6-5|16
CASSYRGGRNTGELFF
TGTGCCAGCAGTTACAGGGGGGGCAGGAACACCGGGGAGCTGTTTTTT
>TRBJ2-3|.|.|TRBV6-5|15
CASSYTHGGTDTQYF
TGTGCCAGCAGTTACACGCACGGGGGTACAGATACGCAGTATTTT
>TRBJ2-7|.|.|TRBV7-3|15
CASRLGQTSSYEQYF
TGTGCCAGCAGGTTAGGACAGACCAGCTCCTACGAGCAGTACTTC
>TRBJ2-3|.|TRBD2|TRBV4-3|17
CASSQDRNSGIGDTQYF
TGCGCCAGCAGCCAAGATCGTAATAGCGGGATAGGTGATACGCAGTATTTT
>TRBJ1-4|few|.|TRBV30|17
CAWRRQESYRTNEKLFF
TGTGCCTGGAGGAGACAGGAGAGTTATCGAACTAATGAAAAACTGTTTTTT
>TRBJ2-3|once|TRBD2|TRBV29-1|13
CSVAGGATDTQYF
TGCAGCGTAGCGGGAGGGGCCACAGATACGCAGTATTTT
>TRBJ1-1|.|.|TRBV10-3|13
CAISVEGNTEAFF
TGTGCCATCAGTGTTGAGGGGAACACTGAAGCTTTCTTT